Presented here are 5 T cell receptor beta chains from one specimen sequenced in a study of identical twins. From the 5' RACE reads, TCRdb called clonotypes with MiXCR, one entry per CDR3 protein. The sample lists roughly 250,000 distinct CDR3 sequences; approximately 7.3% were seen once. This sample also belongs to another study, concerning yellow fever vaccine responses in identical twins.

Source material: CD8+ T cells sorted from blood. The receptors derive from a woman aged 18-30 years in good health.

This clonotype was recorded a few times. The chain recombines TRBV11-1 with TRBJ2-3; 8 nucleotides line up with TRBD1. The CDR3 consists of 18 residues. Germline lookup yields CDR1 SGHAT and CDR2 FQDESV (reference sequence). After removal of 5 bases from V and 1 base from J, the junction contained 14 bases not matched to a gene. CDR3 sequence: CASSLIVGQGKGTDTQYF. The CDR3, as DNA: TGTGCCAGCAGCCTGATTGTCGGACAGGGCAAGGGCACAGATACGCAGTATTTT.

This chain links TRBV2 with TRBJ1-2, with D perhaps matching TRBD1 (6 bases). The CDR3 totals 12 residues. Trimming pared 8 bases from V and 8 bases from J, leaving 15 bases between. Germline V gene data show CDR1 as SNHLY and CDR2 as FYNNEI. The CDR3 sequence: CASRTGNRGYTF. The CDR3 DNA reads TGTGCCAGCCGAACAGGGAATCGCGGCTACACCTTC.

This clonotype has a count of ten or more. The CDR3 protein is CASKAGDRGVRQFF. For the CDR3, the DNA is TGTGCCAGCAAAGCGGGGGACAGGGGGGTGAGACAGTTCTTC. The chain recombines TRBV12-3 or TRBV12-4 with TRBJ2-1; TRBD1 matches at 11 bases. CDR3 size: 14 residues. Trimming took 7 bases from V and 13 from J; bases not matched to a gene: 12.

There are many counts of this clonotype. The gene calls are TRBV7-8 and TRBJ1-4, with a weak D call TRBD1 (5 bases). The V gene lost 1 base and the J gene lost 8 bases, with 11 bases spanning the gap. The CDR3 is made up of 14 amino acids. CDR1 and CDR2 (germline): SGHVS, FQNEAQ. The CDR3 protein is CASSLGGRGEKLFF. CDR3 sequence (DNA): TGTGCCAGCAGCTTAGGAGGGCGGGGGGAAAAACTGTTTTTT.

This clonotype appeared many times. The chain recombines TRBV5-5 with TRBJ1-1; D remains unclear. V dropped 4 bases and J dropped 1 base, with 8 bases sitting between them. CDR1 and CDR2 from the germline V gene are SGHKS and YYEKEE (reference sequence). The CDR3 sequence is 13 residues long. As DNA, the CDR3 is TGTGCCAGCAGCATAGGGTCGAACACTGAAGCTTTCTTT. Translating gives CASSIGSNTEAFF.